This is a list of T cell receptor beta chains from one sample in a study of CD8+CD57+ T cells in acquired aplastic anemia. TCRdb independently ran MiXCR on the reads; one entry per CDR3 protein. In the table there are roughly 200,000 distinct CDR3 sequences, approximately 60% of which are singletons. Sequenced input: sorted CD4+, CD8+, or CD8+CD57+ T cells (not recorded which) from PBMCs. The receptors originated from a human donor in good health. Both conserved end residues are part of each CDR3. A D gene is named only where the DNA matches it firmly. The listing skips clone size in some rows; elsewhere it reads once, few, many or a size class.

J gene: TRBJ2-2; V gene: TRBV24-1; clone size: .; CDR3 length: 14; D gene: TRBD2; CDR3 DNA: TGTGCCACCAGTGATTTGAAACTAGCGGGGGAGCTGTTTTTT; CDR3 protein: CATSDLKLAGELFF
J gene: TRBJ1-2; V gene: TRBV28; clone size: .; CDR3 length: 17; D gene: .; CDR3 DNA: TGTGCCAGCAGGGATGCGGTGGAGGGGACATTTAACTATGGCTACACCTTC; CDR3 protein: CASRDAVEGTFNYGYTF
J gene: TRBJ1-4; V gene: TRBV5-4; clone size: .; CDR3 length: 16; D gene: TRBD1; CDR3 DNA: TGTGCCAGCAGCCATAGCCCACAGGGGGCTCCCGAAAAACTGTTTTTT; CDR3 protein: CASSHSPQGAPEKLFF
J gene: TRBJ2-1; V gene: TRBV5-8; clone size: many; CDR3 length: 18; D gene: .; CDR3 DNA: TGTGCCAGCAGCCCAACGCTTACAGGGGGGGCCTTTGGCAATGAGCAGTTCTTC; CDR3 protein: CASSPTLTGGAFGNEQFF
J gene: TRBJ2-2; V gene: TRBV10-1; clone size: few; CDR3 length: 15; D gene: .; CDR3 DNA: TGCGCCAGCAGTGAGTCCAGGCTCCACACCGGGGAGCTGTTTTTT; CDR3 protein: CASSESRLHTGELFF
J gene: TRBJ1-1; V gene: TRBV19; clone size: once; CDR3 length: 20; D gene: TRBD1; CDR3 DNA: TGTGCCAGTAGTATAGAAAGTCCCGGGACAGGGTCGGCGATGAACACTGAAGCTTTCTTT; CDR3 protein: CASSIESPGTGSAMNTEAFF
J gene: TRBJ1-3; V gene: TRBV6-5; clone size: .; CDR3 length: 14; D gene: .; CDR3 DNA: TGTGCCAGCGGAAACACTCACTCTGGAAACACCATATATTTT; CDR3 protein: CASGNTHSGNTIYF
J gene: TRBJ1-6; V gene: TRBV9; clone size: once; CDR3 length: 15; D gene: .; CDR3 DNA: TGTGCCAGCAGCGTGAGAACGGTGGGGGATTCACCCCTCCACTTT; CDR3 protein: CASSVRTVGDSPLHF
J gene: TRBJ2-2; V gene: TRBV7-3; clone size: .; CDR3 length: 15; D gene: TRBD2; CDR3 DNA: TGTGCCAGCAGCTCTATAGCGGGAGATTTAGGGGAGCTGTTTTTT; CDR3 protein: CASSSIAGDLGELFF
J gene: TRBJ2-1; V gene: TRBV7-8; clone size: .; CDR3 length: 15; D gene: .; CDR3 DNA: TGTGCCAGCAGCTCGATGGCGGAGGCCTACAATGAGCAGTGCTTC; CDR3 protein: CASSSMAEAYNEQCF
J gene: TRBJ1-2; V gene: TRBV6-5; clone size: .; CDR3 length: 13; D gene: TRBD1; CDR3 DNA: TGTGCCAGCAGTACGGGACAGAAACATGGCTGCACCTTC; CDR3 protein: CASSTGQKHGCTF
J gene: TRBJ2-7; V gene: TRBV6-4; clone size: few; CDR3 length: 14; D gene: TRBD1; CDR3 DNA: TGTGCCAGCAGTGAAGCCGGGACAGTCTACGAGCAGTACTTC; CDR3 protein: CASSEAGTVYEQYF
J gene: TRBJ2-2; V gene: TRBV5-1; clone size: .; CDR3 length: 16; D gene: TRBD1; CDR3 DNA: TGCGCCAGCAGCTTGATCTGGACAGGGGGGACCGGGGAGCTGTTTTTT; CDR3 protein: CASSLIWTGGTGELFF
J gene: TRBJ2-5; V gene: TRBV24-1; clone size: few; CDR3 length: 15; D gene: TRBD1; CDR3 DNA: TGTGCCACCAGTGACCCCGGGACAGCTCAAGAGACCCAGTACTTC; CDR3 protein: CATSDPGTAQETQYF
J gene: TRBJ2-5; V gene: TRBV7-2; clone size: .; CDR3 length: 15; D gene: .; CDR3 DNA: TGTGCCAGCAGCTTAGGTGGGAGGGGGGTAGAGACCCAGTACTTC; CDR3 protein: CASSLGGRGVETQYF
J gene: TRBJ2-3; V gene: TRBV28; clone size: .; CDR3 length: 12; D gene: .; CDR3 DNA: TGTGCCAGCAGCTTCGGACCGGGGATGCAGTATTTT; CDR3 protein: CASSFGPGMQYF
J gene: TRBJ1-6; V gene: TRBV7-2; clone size: .; CDR3 length: 14; D gene: .; CDR3 DNA: TGTGCCAGCAGCAAGGGCAGGCTAAATTCACCCCTCCACTTT; CDR3 protein: CASSKGRLNSPLHF
J gene: TRBJ1-6; V gene: TRBV19; clone size: .; CDR3 length: 14; D gene: .; CDR3 DNA: TGTGCCAGTACGCGGGGAAACAATAATTCACCCCTCCACTTT; CDR3 protein: CASTRGNNNSPLHF
J gene: TRBJ2-7; V gene: TRBV20-1; clone size: .; CDR3 length: 14; D gene: .; CDR3 DNA: TGCAGTGCTAGAGCGGAGTTCGGCTCCTACGAGCAGTACTTC; CDR3 protein: CSARAEFGSYEQYF
J gene: TRBJ1-2; V gene: TRBV4-2; clone size: many; CDR3 length: 15; D gene: .; CDR3 DNA: TGTGCCAGCAGCCAAGAGGGAACAGGGCACTATGGCTACACCTTC; CDR3 protein: CASSQEGTGHYGYTF
J gene: TRBJ2-1; V gene: TRBV29-1; clone size: many; CDR3 length: 13; D gene: TRBD2; CDR3 DNA: TGCAGCGTTGCCAGCGGGGGACGCAATGAGCAGTTCTTC; CDR3 protein: CSVASGGRNEQFF
J gene: TRBJ1-1; V gene: TRBV7-9; clone size: many; CDR3 length: 13; D gene: .; CDR3 DNA: TGTGCCAGCAGGGGTGGGGGGGCGACTGAAGCTTTCTTT; CDR3 protein: CASRGGGATEAFF
J gene: TRBJ2-5; V gene: TRBV20-1; clone size: many; CDR3 length: 15; D gene: .; CDR3 DNA: TGCAGTGCTAGAGTCCCCCCGGAGTTGGAGGAGACCCAGTACTTC; CDR3 protein: CSARVPPELEETQYF
J gene: TRBJ1-4; V gene: TRBV19; clone size: many; CDR3 length: 16; D gene: .; CDR3 DNA: TGTGCCAGTAGTATAAGGAACAGGGATACAGGTGAAAAACTGTTTTTT; CDR3 protein: CASSIRNRDTGEKLFF
J gene: TRBJ2-5; V gene: TRBV20-1; clone size: .; CDR3 length: 13; D gene: .; CDR3 DNA: TGCAGTGCTAGTCATGGGTACCAAGAGACCCAGTACTTC; CDR3 protein: CSASHGYQETQYF
J gene: TRBJ2-2; V gene: TRBV11-1; clone size: many; CDR3 length: 20; D gene: TRBD1; CDR3 DNA: TGTGCCAGCAGCTTAGAACGTGGGCCTTGGACAGGAGAGAACACCGGGGAGCTGTTTTTT; CDR3 protein: CASSLERGPWTGENTGELFF
J gene: TRBJ2-2; V gene: TRBV9; clone size: many; CDR3 length: 17; D gene: TRBD2; CDR3 DNA: TGTGCCAGCAGCGCCAGTAGCGGGAGGCCTAACACCGGGGAGCTGTTTTTT; CDR3 protein: CASSASSGRPNTGELFF
J gene: TRBJ2-7; V gene: TRBV18; clone size: .; CDR3 length: 15; D gene: TRBD1; CDR3 DNA: TGTGCCAGCTCACCATTAGGACAGGGGTTCGGCGAGCAGTACTTC; CDR3 protein: CASSPLGQGFGEQYF
J gene: TRBJ2-6; V gene: TRBV7-3; clone size: .; CDR3 length: 15; D gene: .; CDR3 DNA: TGTGCCAGCAGTACAACAGGCTCTGGGGCCAACGTCCTGACTTTC; CDR3 protein: CASSTTGSGANVLTF
J gene: TRBJ2-3; V gene: TRBV7-8; clone size: .; CDR3 length: 16; D gene: TRBD2; CDR3 DNA: TGTGCCAGCAGCCCCCTGACTAGCGCCTACACAGATACGCAGTATTTT; CDR3 protein: CASSPLTSAYTDTQYF
J gene: TRBJ2-7; V gene: TRBV11-2; clone size: .; CDR3 length: 14; D gene: .; CDR3 DNA: TGTGCCAGCAGCCGCCAGGTTAACTCCTACGAGCAGTGCTTC; CDR3 protein: CASSRQVNSYEQCF
J gene: TRBJ1-6; V gene: TRBV6-1; clone size: .; CDR3 length: 14; D gene: .; CDR3 DNA: .; CDR3 protein: CASSSSSLGGVLHF
J gene: TRBJ2-7; V gene: TRBV20-1; clone size: many; CDR3 length: 15; D gene: TRBD1; CDR3 DNA: TGCAGTGCTAGACCCCTCGGGACAGGCGACTACGAGCAGTACTTC; CDR3 protein: CSARPLGTGDYEQYF
J gene: TRBJ1-5; V gene: TRBV7-9; clone size: .; CDR3 length: 15; D gene: TRBD1; CDR3 DNA: TGTGCCAGCAGCCCGGGACAGGCCTCGGAACAGCCCCAGCATTTT; CDR3 protein: CASSPGQASEQPQHF
J gene: TRBJ1-4; V gene: TRBV7-2; clone size: once; CDR3 length: 13; D gene: .; CDR3 DNA: TGTGCCAGCAGGCCCGGAATTAATGAAAAACTGTTTTTT; CDR3 protein: CASRPGINEKLFF
J gene: TRBJ1-1; V gene: TRBV6-1; clone size: once; CDR3 length: 12; D gene: .; CDR3 DNA: TGTGCCAGCAGAGTTGGGTCCGGGGAAGCTTTCTTT; CDR3 protein: CASRVGSGEAFF
J gene: TRBJ2-7; V gene: TRBV4-1; clone size: many; CDR3 length: 13; D gene: .; CDR3 DNA: TGCGCCAGCAGCCACGGGGCGCCCTACGAGCAGTACTTC; CDR3 protein: CASSHGAPYEQYF
J gene: TRBJ1-4; V gene: TRBV20-1; clone size: .; CDR3 length: 16; D gene: TRBD1; CDR3 DNA: TGCAGTGCAGCCCGGACAGGGGGAGGGACTAATGAAAAACTGTTTTTT; CDR3 protein: CSAARTGGGTNEKLFF
J gene: TRBJ2-7; V gene: TRBV20-1; clone size: .; CDR3 length: 14; D gene: TRBD1; CDR3 DNA: TGCAGTGCTAGCAGGACAGGCACCGATTACGAGCAGTACTTC; CDR3 protein: CSASRTGTDYEQYF
J gene: TRBJ2-3; V gene: TRBV24-1; clone size: .; CDR3 length: 16; D gene: TRBD1; CDR3 DNA: TGTGCCACCAGTAAATCCGGACAGGGGCGGACAGATACGCAGTATTTT; CDR3 protein: CATSKSGQGRTDTQYF
J gene: TRBJ2-5; V gene: TRBV7-3; clone size: few; CDR3 length: 8; D gene: .; CDR3 DNA: TGTGCCAGCAGCTTATGGCGTTTC; CDR3 protein: CASSLWRF
J gene: TRBJ2-5; V gene: TRBV19; clone size: .; CDR3 length: 16; D gene: .; CDR3 DNA: TGTGCCAGTAGTATAGATCGCTATGGGGGCCAAGAGACCCAGTACTTC; CDR3 protein: CASSIDRYGGQETQYF